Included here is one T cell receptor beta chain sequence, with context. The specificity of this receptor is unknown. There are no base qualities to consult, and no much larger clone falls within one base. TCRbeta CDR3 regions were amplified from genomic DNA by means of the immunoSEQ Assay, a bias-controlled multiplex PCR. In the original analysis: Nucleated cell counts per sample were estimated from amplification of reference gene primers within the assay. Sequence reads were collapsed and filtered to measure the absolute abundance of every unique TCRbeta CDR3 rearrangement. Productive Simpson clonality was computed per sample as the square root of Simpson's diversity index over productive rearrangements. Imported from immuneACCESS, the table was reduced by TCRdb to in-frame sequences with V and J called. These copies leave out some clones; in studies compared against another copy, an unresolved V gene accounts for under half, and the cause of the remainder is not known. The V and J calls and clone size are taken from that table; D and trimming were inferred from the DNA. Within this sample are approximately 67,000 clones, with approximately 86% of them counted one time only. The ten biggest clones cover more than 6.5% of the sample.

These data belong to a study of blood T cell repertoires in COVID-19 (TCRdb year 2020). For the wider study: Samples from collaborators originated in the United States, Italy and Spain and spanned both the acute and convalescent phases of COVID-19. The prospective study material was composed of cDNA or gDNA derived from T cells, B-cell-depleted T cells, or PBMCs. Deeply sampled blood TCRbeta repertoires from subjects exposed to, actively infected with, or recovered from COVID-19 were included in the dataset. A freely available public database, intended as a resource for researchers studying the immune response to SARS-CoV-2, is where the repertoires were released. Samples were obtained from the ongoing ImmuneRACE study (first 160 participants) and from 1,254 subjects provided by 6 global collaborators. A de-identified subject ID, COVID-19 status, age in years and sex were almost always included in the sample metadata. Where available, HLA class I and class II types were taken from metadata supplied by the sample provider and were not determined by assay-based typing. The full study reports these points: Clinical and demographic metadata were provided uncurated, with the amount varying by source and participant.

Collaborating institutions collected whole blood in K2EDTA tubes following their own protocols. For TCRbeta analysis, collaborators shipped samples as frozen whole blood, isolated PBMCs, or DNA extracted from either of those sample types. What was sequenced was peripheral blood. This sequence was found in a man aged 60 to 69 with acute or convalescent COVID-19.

CDR3 sequence: CASSLGTGGKGETQYF. The DNA sequence follows: TGTGCCAGCAGCTTGGGGACAGGGGGCAAAGGAGAGACCCAGTACTTC. The chain links TRBV7-2 with TRBJ2-5; the junction holds 12 bases that match TRBD1. The CDR3 runs 16 amino acids, cysteine and phenylalanine included. The sequence is cut down to CDR3 DNA, 48 bases in frame from base 1. CDR1 is given as SGHTA and CDR2 as FQGNSA, both from the germline V gene. Relative to germline, V is missing 3 bases and J is missing 4 bases, with 6 bases of the junction outside any gene match. Where the CDR3 stops, the reference TRBV7-2 and TRBJ2-5 genes take over; the full variable domain is GAGVSQSPSNKVTEKGKDVELRCDPISGHTALYWYRQSLGQGLEFLIYFQGNSAPDKSGLPSDRFSAERTGGSVSTLTIQRTQQEDSAVYLCASSLGTGGKGETQYFGPGTRLLVL.